This T cell receptor beta chain derives from a study of shared clonotypes between healthy human individuals. Study-level information: CD4 naive cells filled three plates per donor, CD4 memory three, CD8 naive two and CD8 memory one.

The study, taken as a whole, reports: A generally larger estimated richness was seen in naive subsets than in memory subsets.

Repertoires were generated with immunoSEQ multiplex PCR, while TCRdb's copy carries only in-frame clones and drops some. The profile shows some 2.1 million clones, approximately 95% of them singletons. In germline, CDR1 is MNHNY, CDR2 SVGAGI (reference sequence). The V and J ends lost 2 bases and 7 bases respectively, with 8 bases between them. This CDR3 has 12 residues. Negatively enriched CD4+ T cells were divided by CD45RA into naive and memory. On this clone: Its antigen is not identified.

The clonotype was recovered from a young man in good health. The chain carries TRBV6-6 and TRBJ1-1; no clear D gene. Material for sequencing was naive CD4+ T cells sorted from blood. Subset meaning: CD45RA+ positively selected. This CDR3 is CASSYMGLEAFF. DNA of the CDR3: TGTGCCAGCAGTTACATGGGTCTTGAAGCTTTCTTT.